A single T cell receptor beta chain is shown here with its context. Autoimmune disease history or systemic immunosuppression barred patients. Samples of blood were obtained at baseline, on cycle 4 day 1, and on cycle 7 day 1. The data derive from a study of OX40 agonist ivuxolimab in advanced cancers. The wider study: Every 2 weeks, ivuxolimab was infused into the patients intravenously at between 0.01 and 10 mg/kg. Previous treatment with anti-PD-1, anti-PD-L1 or anti-CTLA-4 therapy was allowed; about 44% had received some.

Profiling relied on immunoSEQ multiplex PCR, and the TCRdb table lists in-frame clones only, not all of them. Of some 80,000 clones in the sample, about 87% were seen once. Trimming removed 5 bases from V and 1 base from J, with 14 bases in between. The CDR3 is made up of 15 amino acids. Germline lookup yields CDR1 LNHDA and CDR2 SQIVND (reference sequence). This sample comprised CD4+ or CD8+ T cells sorted from blood, obtained in a trial of the OX40 agonist ivuxolimab. The chain links TRBV19 to TRBJ2-5; D is undetermined. The sequence derives from an adult with an advanced solid tumor such as melanoma, head and neck, liver or kidney cancer. CDR3 sequence: CASSVGRTTQETQYF. The CDR3 DNA reads as TGTGCCAGTAGTGTCGGCAGGACCACCCAAGAGACCCAGTACTTC.